Listed below are T cell receptor beta chains from one sample, sequenced in a study of OX40 agonist ivuxolimab in advanced cancers. Only in-frame clones appear in the TCRdb table, and some are missing; sequencing was by immunoSEQ multiplex PCR. Altogether tens of thousands of clones are present, 65% to 90% being singletons, with the ten largest covering over 0.45%. The sample here was CD4+ or CD8+ T cells sorted from blood, taken in a trial of the OX40 agonist ivuxolimab. These receptors all come from an adult with an advanced solid tumor such as melanoma, head and neck, liver or kidney cancer. The CDR3 runs from the conserved cysteine through the conserved F or W. A D gene is named only where the DNA matches it firmly. Size values are once, few and many counts, or a class for expanded clones, and some rows have none.

>-|TRBJ1-6|TRBV25-1|-
TGTGCCAGCAGTATTGGTCCCCTCCACTTT
CASSIGPLHF
>-|TRBJ2-3|TRBV28|-
TGTGCCAGCAGTTTATGGGACAGTTATAAAGATACGCAGTATTTT
CASSLWDSYKDTQYF
>TRBD1|TRBJ1-2|TRBV19|-
TGTGCCAGTAGTAACTTCGACAGGGTCAACTATGGCTACACCTTC
CASSNFDRVNYGYTF
>TRBD2|TRBJ2-1|TRBV19|-
TGTGCCAGTACCCCCCGACCGCGGACTAGCGCCAACAATGAGCAGTTCTTC
CASTPRPRTSANNEQFF
>TRBD1|TRBJ1-2|TRBV7-9|-
TGTGCCAGCAGCCCAACAGGGGAGTGGCACTATGGCTACACCTTC
CASSPTGEWHYGYTF
>-|TRBJ2-7|TRBV27|-
TGTGCCAGCAGTTTATCGATAGGCTCCTCCGAGCAGTACTTC
CASSLSIGSSEQYF
>-|TRBJ1-1|TRBV30|few
TGTGCCTGGAGTCTAGGCCCCACTGAAGCTTTCTTT
CAWSLGPTEAFF
>-|TRBJ1-1|TRBV28|-
TGTGCCAGCAGCCCCCTCGCGCTTCGGACGCTAAACACTGAAGCTTTCTTT
CASSPLALRTLNTEAFF
>-|TRBJ1-1|TRBV14|-
TGTGCCAGCAGCCAAGCCCTAGTCATGAACACTGAAGCTTTCTTT
CASSQALVMNTEAFF
>TRBD1|TRBJ1-2|TRBV19|-
TGTGCCAGTAGTAGACAGGGGGACGGTGGCTACACCTTC
CASSRQGDGGYTF
>TRBD2|TRBJ2-7|TRBV7-2|-
TGTGCCAGCAGCATCCAACCGGGACTAGAGGCCTACGAGCAGTACTTC
CASSIQPGLEAYEQYF
>-|TRBJ2-2|TRBV10-3|once
TGTGCCATCAGTGAGTCGGGGCCCACCGGGGAGCTGTTTTTT
CAISESGPTGELFF
>-|TRBJ1-1|TRBV5-8|-
TGTGCCAGCAGCTTGGACACCCCAGAAGCTTTCTTT
CASSLDTPEAFF
>-|TRBJ2-2|TRBV11-2|once
TGTGCCAGCAGCTTGCTATCCGGGTCCGGGGAGCTGTTTTTT
CASSLLSGSGELFF
>TRBD1|TRBJ2-7|TRBV7-8|-
TGTGCCAGCAGCTTAAGCTCGGGACAGCTGAACGAGCAGTACTTC
CASSLSSGQLNEQYF
>-|TRBJ2-7|TRBV29-1|-
TGCAGCGTAGGGGACGGATCCTACGAGCAGTACTTC
CSVGDGSYEQYF
>-|TRBJ2-3|TRBV27|-
TGTGCCAGCAGGGGGACCCCAATGGATACGCAGTATTTT
CASRGTPMDTQYF
>TRBD1|TRBJ1-5|TRBV16|-
TGTGCCAGCAGCCAATCGGGACAGGGGGATCAGCCCCAGCATTTT
CASSQSGQGDQPQHF
>TRBD2|TRBJ2-1|TRBV7-2|-
TGTGCCAGCAGCTCATATGGTCTAGCGGGAGGGCCGTACAATGAGCAGTTCTTC
CASSSYGLAGGPYNEQFF
>-|TRBJ1-5|TRBV19|-
TGTGCCAGTAGCCCAGATCAGCCCCAGCATTTT
CASSPDQPQHF
>-|TRBJ2-2|TRBV6-6|-
TGTGCCAGCAGTTATGGTGACGGGGAGCTGTTTTTT
CASSYGDGELFF
>-|TRBJ1-4|TRBV21-1|-
TGTGCCAGCAGCGGCGGCCCGGGACAGTCTAATGAAAAACTGTTTTTT
CASSGGPGQSNEKLFF
>-|TRBJ2-3|TRBV19|-
TGTGCCAGTAGTCTAAGACAGGCCACAGATACGCAGTATTTT
CASSLRQATDTQYF
>-|TRBJ2-1|TRBV9|-
TGTGCCAGCAGCGTAGAGCAGGGGTTTGAGCAGTTCTTC
CASSVEQGFEQFF